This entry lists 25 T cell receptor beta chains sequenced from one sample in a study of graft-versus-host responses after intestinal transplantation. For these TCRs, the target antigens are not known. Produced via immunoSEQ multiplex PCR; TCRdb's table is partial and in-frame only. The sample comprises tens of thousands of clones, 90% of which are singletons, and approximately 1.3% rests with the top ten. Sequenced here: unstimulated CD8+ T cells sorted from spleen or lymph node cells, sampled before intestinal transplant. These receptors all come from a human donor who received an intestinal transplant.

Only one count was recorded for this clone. The CDR3 region has the DNA TGCAGCGGCTTAGGACAGGGGGTGGCAGATACGCAGTATTTT. The encoded protein is CSGLGQGVADTQYF. This rearrangement joins TRBV29-1 to TRBJ2-3; 10 nucleotides agree with TRBD1. This CDR3 contains 14 residues. With V trimmed by 7 bases and J by 4 bases, 8 bases remained unmatched. From germline, CDR1 is SQVTM and CDR2 ANQGSEA.

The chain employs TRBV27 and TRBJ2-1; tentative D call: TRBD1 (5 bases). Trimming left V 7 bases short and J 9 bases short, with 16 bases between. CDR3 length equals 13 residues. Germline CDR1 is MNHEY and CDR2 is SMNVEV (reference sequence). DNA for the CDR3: TGTGCCAGCACCCAGGGCAGTCTCGGTGAGCAGTTCTTC. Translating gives CASTQGSLGEQFF.

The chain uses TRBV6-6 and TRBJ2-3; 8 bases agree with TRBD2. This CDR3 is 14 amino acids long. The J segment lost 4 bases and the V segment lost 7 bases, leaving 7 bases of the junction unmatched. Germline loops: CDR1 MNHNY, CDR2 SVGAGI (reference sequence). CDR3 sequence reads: CASNTGGRADTQYF. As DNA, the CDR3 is TGTGCCAGCAACACGGGGGGGCGGGCAGATACGCAGTATTTT.

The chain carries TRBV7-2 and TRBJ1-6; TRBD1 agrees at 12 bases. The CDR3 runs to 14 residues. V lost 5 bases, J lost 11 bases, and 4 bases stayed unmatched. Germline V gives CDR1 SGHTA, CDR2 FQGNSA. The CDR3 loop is CASSPGTGGAPLHF. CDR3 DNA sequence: TGTGCCAGCAGCCCCGGGACAGGGGGCGCACCCCTCCACTTT.

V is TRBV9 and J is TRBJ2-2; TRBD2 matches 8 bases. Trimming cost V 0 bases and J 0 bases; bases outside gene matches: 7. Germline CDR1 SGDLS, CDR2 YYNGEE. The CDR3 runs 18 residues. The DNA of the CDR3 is TGTGCCAGCAGCGTAGCGGCTAGCGGGCAAACGAACACCGGGGAGCTGTTTTTT. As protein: CASSVAASGQTNTGELFF. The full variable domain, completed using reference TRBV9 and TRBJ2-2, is DSGVTQTPKHLITATGQRVTLRCSPRSGDLSVYWYQQSLDQGLQFLIQYYNGEERAKGNILERFSAQQFPDLHSELNLSSLELGDSALYFCASSVAASGQTNTGELFFGEGSRLTVL.

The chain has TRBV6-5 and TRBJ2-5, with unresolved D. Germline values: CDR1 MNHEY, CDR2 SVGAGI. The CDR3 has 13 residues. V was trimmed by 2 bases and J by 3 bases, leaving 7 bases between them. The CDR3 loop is CASSYGQEETQYF. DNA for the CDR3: TGTGCCAGCAGTTACGGGCAGGAAGAGACCCAGTACTTC.

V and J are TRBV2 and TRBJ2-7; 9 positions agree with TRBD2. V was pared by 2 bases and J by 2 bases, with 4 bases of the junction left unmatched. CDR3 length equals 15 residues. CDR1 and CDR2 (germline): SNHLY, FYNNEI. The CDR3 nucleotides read TGTGCCAGCAGTGAATCGGGCGGGGGGGCCTACGAGCAGTACTTC. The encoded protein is CASSESGGGAYEQYF.

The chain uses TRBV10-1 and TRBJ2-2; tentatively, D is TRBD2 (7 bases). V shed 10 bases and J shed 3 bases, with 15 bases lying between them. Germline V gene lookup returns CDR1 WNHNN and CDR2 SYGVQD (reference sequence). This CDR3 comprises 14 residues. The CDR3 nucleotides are TGCGCCATCGAGGGGGGGGGTTACACCGGGGAGCTGTTTTTT. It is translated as CAIEGGGYTGELFF.

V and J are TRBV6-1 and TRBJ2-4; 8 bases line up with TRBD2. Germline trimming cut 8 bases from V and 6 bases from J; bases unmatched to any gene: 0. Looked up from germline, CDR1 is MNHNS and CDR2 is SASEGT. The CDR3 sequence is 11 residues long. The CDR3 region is CASRGGNIQYF. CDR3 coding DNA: TGTGCCAGCCGGGGGGGAAACATTCAGTACTTC.

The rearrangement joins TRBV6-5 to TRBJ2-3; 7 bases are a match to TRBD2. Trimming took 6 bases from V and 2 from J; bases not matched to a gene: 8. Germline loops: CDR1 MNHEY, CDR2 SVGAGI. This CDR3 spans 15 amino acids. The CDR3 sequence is CASSPLAAVTDTQYF. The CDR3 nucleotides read TGTGCCAGCAGCCCCCTAGCGGCGGTCACAGATACGCAGTATTTT.

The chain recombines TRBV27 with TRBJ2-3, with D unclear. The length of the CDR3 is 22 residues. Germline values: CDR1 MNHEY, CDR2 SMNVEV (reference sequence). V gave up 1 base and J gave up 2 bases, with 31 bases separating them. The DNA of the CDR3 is TGTGCCAGCAGTTTATATGAATCCCCACGGCAGAGCTCCGAGACATCCACAGATACGCAGTATTTT. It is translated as CASSLYESPRQSSETSTDTQYF.

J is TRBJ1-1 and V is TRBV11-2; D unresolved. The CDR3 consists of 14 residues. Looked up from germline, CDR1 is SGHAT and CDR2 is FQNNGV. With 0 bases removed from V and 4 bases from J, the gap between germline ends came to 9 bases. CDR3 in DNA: TGTGCCAGCAGCTTAGATTTTTTCGGCACTGAAGCTTTCTTT. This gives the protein CASSLDFFGTEAFF. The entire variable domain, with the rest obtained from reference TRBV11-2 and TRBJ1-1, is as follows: EAGVAQSPRYKIIEKRQSVAFWCNPISGHATLYWYQQILGQGPKLLIQFQNNGVVDDSQLPKDRFSAERLKGVDSTLKIQPAKLEDSAVYLCASSLDFFGTEAFFGQGTRLTVV.

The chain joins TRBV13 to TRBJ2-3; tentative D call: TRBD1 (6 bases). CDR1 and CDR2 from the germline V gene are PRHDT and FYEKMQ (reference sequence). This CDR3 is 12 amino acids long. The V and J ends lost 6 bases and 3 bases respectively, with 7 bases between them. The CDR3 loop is CASSQGTDTQYF. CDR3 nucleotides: TGTGCCAGCAGTCAGGGGACAGATACGCAGTATTTT.

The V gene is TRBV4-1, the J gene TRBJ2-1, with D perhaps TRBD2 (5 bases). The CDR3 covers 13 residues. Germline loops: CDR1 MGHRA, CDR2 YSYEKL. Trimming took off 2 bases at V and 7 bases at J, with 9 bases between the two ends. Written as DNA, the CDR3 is TGCGCCAGCAGCCAATCGGGGTCGAATGAGCAGTTCTTC. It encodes CASSQSGSNEQFF.

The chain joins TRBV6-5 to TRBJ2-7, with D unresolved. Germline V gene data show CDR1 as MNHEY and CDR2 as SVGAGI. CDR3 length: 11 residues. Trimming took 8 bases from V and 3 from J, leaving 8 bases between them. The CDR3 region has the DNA TGTGCCAGCGGCCTAGTCTACGAGCAGTACTTC. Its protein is CASGLVYEQYF.

CDR3 residues: CASSEGSGGTDTQYF. The CDR3, as DNA: TGCGCCAGCAGTGAGGGTAGCGGGGGGACAGATACGCAGTATTTT. This sequence joins TRBV10-2 and TRBJ2-3; 10 bases agree with TRBD2. This CDR3 is 15 amino acids long. Per the germline V gene, CDR1 is WSHSY and CDR2 is SAAADI. Trimming at V came to 2 bases and at J to 3 bases, leaving 2 bases not matched to a gene.

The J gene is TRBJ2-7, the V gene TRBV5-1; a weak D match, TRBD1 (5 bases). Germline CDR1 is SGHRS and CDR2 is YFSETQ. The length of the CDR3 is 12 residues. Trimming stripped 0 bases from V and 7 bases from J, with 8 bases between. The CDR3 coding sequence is TGCGCCAGCAGCTTGGAGGGGTCGGAGCAGTACTTC. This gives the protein CASSLEGSEQYF.

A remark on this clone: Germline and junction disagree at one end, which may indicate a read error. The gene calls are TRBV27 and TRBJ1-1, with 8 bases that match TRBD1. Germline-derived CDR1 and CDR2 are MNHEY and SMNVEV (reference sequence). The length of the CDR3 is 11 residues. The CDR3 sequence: CASSWQGAFIF. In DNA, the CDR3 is TGTGCCAGCAGTTGGCAGGGGGCCTTCATCTTT.

The CDR3 reads CATSTGRGLTLNSPLHF. DNA of the CDR3: TGTGCCACCAGCACAGGCAGGGGCCTCACTCTTAATTCACCCCTCCACTTT. The chain employs TRBV15 and TRBJ1-6; D is perhaps TRBD1 (6 bases). Germline assignment: CDR1 LNHNV and CDR2 YYDKDF (reference sequence). With 4 bases removed from V and 6 bases from J, the gap between germline ends came to 19 bases. This CDR3 has 17 amino acids.

CDR3 in DNA: TGTGCCAGCAGCGTTAGCGGGGGCCCTTTTCAAGAGACCCAGTACTTC. This translates into CASSVSGGPFQETQYF. The chain couples TRBV7-6 to TRBJ2-5; 9 bases fit TRBD2. The CDR3 runs to 16 residues. J lost 2 bases, V lost 5 bases, and 9 bases had no gene match. Germline V lookup: CDR1 SGHVS, CDR2 FNYEAQ.

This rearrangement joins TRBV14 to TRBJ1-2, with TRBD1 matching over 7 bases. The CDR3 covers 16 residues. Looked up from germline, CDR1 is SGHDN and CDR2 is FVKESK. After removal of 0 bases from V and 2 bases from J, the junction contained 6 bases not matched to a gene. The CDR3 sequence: CASSQDPEGANYGYTF. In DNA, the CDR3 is TGTGCCAGCAGCCAAGATCCTGAGGGGGCAAACTATGGCTACACCTTC. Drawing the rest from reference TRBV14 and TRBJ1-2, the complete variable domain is EAGVTQFPSHSVIEKGQTVTLRCDPISGHDNLYWYRRVMGKEIKFLLHFVKESKQDESGMPNNRFLAERTGGTYSTLKVQPAELEDSGVYFCASSQDPEGANYGYTFGSGTRLTVV.

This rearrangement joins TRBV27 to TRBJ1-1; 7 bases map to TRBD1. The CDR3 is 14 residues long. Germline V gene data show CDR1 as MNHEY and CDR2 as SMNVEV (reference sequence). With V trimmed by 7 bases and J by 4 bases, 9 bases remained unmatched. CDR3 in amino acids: CASNLGGSSTEAFF. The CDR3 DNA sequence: TGTGCCAGCAACCTAGGGGGCAGCTCCACTGAAGCTTTCTTT.

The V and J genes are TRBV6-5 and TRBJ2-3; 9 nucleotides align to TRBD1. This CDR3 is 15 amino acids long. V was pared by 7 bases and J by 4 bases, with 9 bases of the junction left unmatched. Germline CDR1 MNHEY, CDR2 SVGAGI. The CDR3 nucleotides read TGTGCCAGCATGGTCCGGACAGGGGCTGCAGATACGCAGTATTTT. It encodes CASMVRTGAADTQYF.

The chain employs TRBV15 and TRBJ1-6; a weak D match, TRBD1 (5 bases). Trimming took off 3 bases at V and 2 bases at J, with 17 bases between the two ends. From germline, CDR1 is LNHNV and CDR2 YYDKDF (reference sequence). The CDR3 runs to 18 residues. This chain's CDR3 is CATSSSAGGVAYNSPLHF. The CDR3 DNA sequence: TGTGCCACCAGCAGCTCTGCCGGGGGGGTCGCCTATAATTCACCCCTCCACTTT.

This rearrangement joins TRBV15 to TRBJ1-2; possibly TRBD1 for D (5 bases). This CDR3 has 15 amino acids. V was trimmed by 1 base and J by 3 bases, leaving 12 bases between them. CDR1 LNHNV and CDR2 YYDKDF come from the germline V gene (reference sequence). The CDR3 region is CATSRGGGSDYGYTF. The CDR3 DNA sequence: TGTGCCACCAGCAGAGGGGGGGGTTCGGACTATGGCTACACCTTC.